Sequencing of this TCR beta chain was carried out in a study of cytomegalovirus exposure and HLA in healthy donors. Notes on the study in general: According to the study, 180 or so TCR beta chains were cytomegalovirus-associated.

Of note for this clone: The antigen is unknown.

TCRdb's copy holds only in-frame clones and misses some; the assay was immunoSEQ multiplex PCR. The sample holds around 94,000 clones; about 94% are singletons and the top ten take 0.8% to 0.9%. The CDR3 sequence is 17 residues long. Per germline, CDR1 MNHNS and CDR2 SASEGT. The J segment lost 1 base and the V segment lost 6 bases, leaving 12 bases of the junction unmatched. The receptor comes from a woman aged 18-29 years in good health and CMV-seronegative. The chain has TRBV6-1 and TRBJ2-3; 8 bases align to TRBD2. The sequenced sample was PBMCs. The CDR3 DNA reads TGTGCCAGCAGAGAAACTAGCGGTTTAGTAGGCACAGATACGCAGTATTTT. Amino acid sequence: CASRETSGLVGTDTQYF.